The 22 T cell receptor beta chains below come from one sample, sequenced in a study of blood T cell repertoires in COVID-19. The data were produced by immunoSEQ multiplex PCR, yet TCRdb's version contains in-frame clones alone and is incomplete. The table records some 220,000 clones, 65% to 90% of them present only once. Sample: peripheral blood. These receptors were collected from a woman between 65 and 79 years old with COVID-19, enrolled during active disease.

The chain employs TRBV7-2 and TRBJ2-1, with 8 nucleotides matching TRBD1. J was trimmed by 12 bases and V by 5 bases; bases with no gene match: 15. The CDR3 length is 15 residues. Germline lookup yields CDR1 SGHTA and CDR2 FQGNSA. The DNA for the CDR3 is TGTGCCAGCAGCACCGGGACAGGTCAAATACACGGGCAGTTCTTC. Translating it yields CASSTGTGQIHGQFF.

The rearrangement uses TRBV6-5 and TRBJ2-2, with 7 bases that match TRBD1. CDR1 is MNHEY, CDR2 SVGAGI, per germline. V gave up 5 bases and J gave up 8 bases; unmatched junction bases: 11. The CDR3 consists of 15 residues. The CDR3 DNA follows: TGTGCCAGCAGTCGGTCCGTGACAGGGTCGGGGGAGCTGTTTTTT. This sequence encodes CASSRSVTGSGELFF.

The chain uses TRBV19 and TRBJ1-2; the D gene is possibly TRBD1 (6 bases). Germline CDR1 LNHDA, CDR2 SQIVND (reference sequence). This CDR3 has 16 amino acids. With 8 bases removed from V and 2 bases from J, the gap between germline ends came to 21 bases. CDR3 sequence reads: CASSVPTPGHNYGYTF. Written as DNA, the CDR3 is TGTGCCAGTTCTGTCCCGACGCCGGGACACAACTATGGCTACACCTTC.

The V gene is TRBV4-2, the J gene TRBJ1-5, with D perhaps TRBD1 (6 bases). The V end lost 2 bases, the J end lost 1 base, and 15 bases lay between the germline ends. CDR3 size: 17 residues. CDR1 and CDR2 (germline): LGHNA, YNFKEQ. The CDR3 region has the DNA TGTGCCAGCAGCCAAAGGGGGGGGCAGGGAAGCAATCAGCCCCAGCATTTT. It translates to CASSQRGGQGSNQPQHF.

This chain joins TRBV7-2 and TRBJ2-7; 8 bases are a match to TRBD2. CDR3 size: 14 residues. Per the germline V gene, CDR1 is SGHTA and CDR2 is FQGNSA. Germline trimming cut 5 bases from V and 5 bases from J; bases unmatched to any gene: 8. The CDR3 DNA reads as TGTGCCAGCAGCATTCGGGAGGGCCGAGACGAGCAGTACTTC. This encodes CASSIREGRDEQYF.

The V call is TRBV18, the J call TRBJ2-7, with TRBD1 matching 8 bases. V shed 2 bases and J 0 bases; nucleotides not matched to a gene: 9. The length of the CDR3 is 17 residues. In germline, CDR1 is KGHSH, CDR2 LQKENI. CDR3 loop: CASSPGGGTGSSYEQYF. The DNA for the CDR3 is TGTGCCAGCTCACCAGGCGGTGGGACAGGTTCCTCCTACGAGCAGTACTTC.

V is TRBV11-3 and J is TRBJ1-5; tentatively, D is TRBD1 (5 bases). The CDR3 consists of 13 residues. Germline V lookup: CDR1 SGHNT, CDR2 YENEEA. Trimming took 1 base from V and 5 from J, leaving 6 bases between them. CDR3 DNA: TGTGCCAGCAGCTTAGGGGGCGATCAGCCCCAGCATTTT. Translating gives CASSLGGDQPQHF.

The V and J genes are TRBV14 and TRBJ2-1, with 7 bases identical to TRBD2. The CDR3 consists of 17 residues. CDR1 SGHDN and CDR2 FVKESK come from the germline V gene. Trimming at V came to 0 bases and at J to 2 bases, leaving 7 bases not matched to a gene. Here the CDR3 reads CASSQDWLAATYNEQFF. CDR3 bases: TGTGCCAGCAGCCAAGATTGGCTAGCGGCGACCTACAATGAGCAGTTCTTC.

The gene calls are TRBV20-1 and TRBJ2-3; 12 bases line up with TRBD2. Unmatched junction bases numbered 3, after V lost 5 bases and J lost 0 bases. The CDR3 loop spans 15 amino acids. The germline CDR1 and CDR2 sequences are DFQATT and SNEGSKA (reference sequence). CDR3: CSAGGLAGSTDTQYF. The CDR3 nucleotides are TGCAGTGCTGGTGGACTAGCGGGAAGCACAGATACGCAGTATTTT.

The chain links TRBV20-1 to TRBJ1-5; 8 nucleotides agree with TRBD1. After removal of 3 bases from V and 5 bases from J, the junction contained 6 bases not matched to a gene. CDR3 length: 14 residues. Germline-derived CDR1 and CDR2 are DFQATT and SNEGSKA (reference sequence). CDR3 DNA: TGCAGTGCTAGTGGCGGACAGGGCCATCAGCCCCAGCATTTT. It encodes CSASGGQGHQPQHF.

The chain employs TRBV19 and TRBJ1-4; D call uncertain. Germline-derived CDR1 and CDR2 are LNHDA and SQIVND (reference sequence). The CDR3 is 12 amino acids. Trimming left V 6 bases short and J 7 bases short, with 9 bases between. CDR3 region: CASSRRSEKLFF. Written as DNA, the CDR3 is TGTGCCAGTAGCCGGAGGAGTGAAAAACTGTTTTTT.

On this clone itself: One end of the junction does not line up with germline, which may come from a read error. The chain recombines TRBV7-7 with TRBJ1-5; TRBD1 aligns across 10 bases. Germline lookup yields CDR1 SSHAT and CDR2 FNYEAQ (reference sequence). This CDR3 contains 15 residues. The CDR3 DNA follows: TGTGCTAGCAGCAACCGGGACAGGGGTGATCAGCCCCAGCATTTT. It yields the protein CASSNRDRGDQPQHF.

The chain joins TRBV6-1 to TRBJ2-7, with a tentative D call TRBD1 (6 bases). V lost 0 bases and J 2 bases, leaving 14 bases between the germline ends. Germline V gives CDR1 MNHNS, CDR2 SASEGT. This CDR3 has 16 amino acids. For the CDR3, the DNA is TGTGCCAGCAGTGAAGCTCCGGACAGCCGCACCTACGAGCAGTACTTC. This gives the protein CASSEAPDSRTYEQYF.

This clone was seen a few times. The chain joins TRBV19 to TRBJ2-2, with 11 bases lining up with TRBD2. Germline V gene sequence: CDR1 LNHDA, CDR2 SQIVND (reference sequence). The CDR3 extends over 15 amino acids. V lost 8 bases and J lost 5; bases outside the gene matches: 7. CDR3 in DNA: TGTGCCAGTCGACTAGCGGGACAACGTACCGGGGAGCTGTTTTTT. Protein sequence: CASRLAGQRTGELFF.

The chain uses TRBV7-9 and TRBJ2-1, with D possibly being TRBD2 (5 bases). The V end lost 1 base, the J end lost 3 bases, and 13 bases lay between the germline ends. Germline V gives CDR1 SEHNR, CDR2 FQNEAQ (reference sequence). The CDR3 spans 16 residues. The CDR3 spells CASSLVGSGNYNEQFF. CDR3 coding DNA: TGTGCCAGCAGCTTAGTGGGTTCGGGGAACTACAATGAGCAGTTCTTC.

This clone was seen a single time. The chain carries TRBV19 and TRBJ1-6, with a tentative D call TRBD1 (5 bases). Between the trimmed V and J ends, which lost 5 bases and 2 bases, there was a span of 10 bases. Germline V gives CDR1 LNHDA, CDR2 SQIVND (reference sequence). The CDR3 contains 15 residues. The CDR3 spells CASSEGVAYNSPLHF. CDR3 sequence (DNA): TGTGCCAGTAGTGAAGGGGTTGCCTATAATTCACCCCTCCACTTT.

The chain joins TRBV6-2 or TRBV6-3 to TRBJ1-3; maybe TRBD1 (5 bases). V was cut by 6 bases and J by 0 bases, with 18 bases left in between. From germline, CDR1 is MNHEY and CDR2 SVGEGT. There are 17 residues in the CDR3. CDR3 sequence (DNA): TGTGCCAGCAGCCGAGCGCAGGGATCGAACTCTGGAAACACCATATATTTT. Translated: CASSRAQGSNSGNTIYF.

This rearrangement joins TRBV10-3 to TRBJ1-1; D possibly corresponds to TRBD1 (6 bases). Germline loops: CDR1 ENHRY, CDR2 SYGVKD. V was pared by 6 bases and J by 7 bases, with 15 bases between. The CDR3 covers 13 residues. The CDR3 loop is CAISQTGEHEAFF. As DNA, the CDR3 is TGTGCCATCAGCCAGACAGGAGAGCATGAAGCTTTCTTT.

The chain combines TRBV9 with TRBJ2-5; 7 nucleotides match TRBD2. Germline CDR1 is SGDLS and CDR2 is YYNGEE. The length of the CDR3 is 17 residues. Germline trimming cut 0 bases from V and 2 bases from J; bases unmatched to any gene: 10. The CDR3 region is CASSVAVAGRGQETQYF. DNA of the CDR3: TGTGCCAGCAGCGTAGCGGTAGCGGGTCGGGGACAAGAGACCCAGTACTTC.

V and J are TRBV4-3 and TRBJ2-1; 14 bases align to TRBD2. The germline gives CDR1 LGHNA, CDR2 YSLEER. The CDR3 spans 16 residues. The V gene end was trimmed by 1 base and the J gene end by 7 bases; junction bases not matched to a gene: 3. CDR3 coding DNA: TGCGCCAGCAGCCAAGGACTAGCGGGAGGGCCGAATGAGCAGTTCTTC. It codes for CASSQGLAGGPNEQFF.

The chain carries TRBV15 and TRBJ2-2; D is undetermined. Germline V gene lookup returns CDR1 LNHNV and CDR2 YYDKDF (reference sequence). The CDR3 has 13 amino acids. Between the trimmed V and J ends, which lost 1 base and 6 bases, there was a span of 6 bases. CDR3 region: CATSRGPPGELFF. CDR3 coding DNA: TGTGCCACCAGCAGAGGGCCCCCCGGGGAGCTGTTTTTT.

V usage is TRBV6-2 or TRBV6-3 and J usage is TRBJ2-5; D is unresolved. The CDR3 has 14 residues. V lost 5 bases, J lost 2 bases, and 12 bases lay in between. Germline V gene sequence: CDR1 MNHEY, CDR2 SVGEGT. The CDR3 is CASSPRVRQETQYF. DNA of the CDR3: TGTGCCAGCAGTCCCCGGGTCAGACAAGAGACCCAGTACTTC.